This TCR beta chain is from a study of Graves' ophthalmopathy and Graves' hyperthyroidism. This clonotype showed up many times. What it binds is unknown. Points from the study as a whole: Most clonotypes expanded in thyroid above 0.001 frequency were present in blood too.

Amplification from RNA transcripts yielded the TCR beta CDR3 regions. Second-round multiplex PCR followed a first-round RT-PCR using HTBI primers. A single record per CDR3 protein comes from TCRdb applying MiXCR to the multiplex PCR reads. Here the sample spans around 400,000 distinct CDR3 sequences, 15% to 20% being singletons. V lost 10 bases and J lost 7, with 25 bases in between. The CDR3 sequence is 15 residues long. The germline V gene has CDR1 MNHEY and CDR2 SVGAGI. What was sequenced was peripheral blood. The rearrangement links TRBV6-5 to TRBJ1-2, with a possible D match to TRBD1 (6 bases). The sequence came from a woman aged 18-29 years with Graves' ophthalmopathy. CDR3 sequence (DNA): TGTGCCACCGTCTTACGTGGGACACCAGCATCTGGCTACACCTTC. This encodes CATVLRGTPASGYTF.